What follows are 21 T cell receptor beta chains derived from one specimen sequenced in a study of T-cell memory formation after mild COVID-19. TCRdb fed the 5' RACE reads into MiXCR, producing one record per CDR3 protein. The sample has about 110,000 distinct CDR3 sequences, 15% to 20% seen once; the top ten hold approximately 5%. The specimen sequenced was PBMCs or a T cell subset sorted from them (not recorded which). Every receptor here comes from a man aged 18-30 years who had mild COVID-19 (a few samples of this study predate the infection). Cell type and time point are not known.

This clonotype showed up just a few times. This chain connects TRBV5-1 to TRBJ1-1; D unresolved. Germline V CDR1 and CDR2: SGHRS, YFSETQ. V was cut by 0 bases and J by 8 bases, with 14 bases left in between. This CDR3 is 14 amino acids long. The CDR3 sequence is CASSLASSSREAFF. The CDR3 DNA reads TGCGCCAGCAGCTTGGCCAGCTCCTCGAGGGAAGCTTTCTTT. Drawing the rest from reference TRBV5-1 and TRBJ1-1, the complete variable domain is KAGVTQTPRYLIKTRGQQVTLSCSPISGHRSVSWYQQTPGQGLQFLFEYFSETQRNKGNFPGRFSGRQFSNSRSEMNVSTLELGDSALYLCASSLASSSREAFFGQGTRLTVV.

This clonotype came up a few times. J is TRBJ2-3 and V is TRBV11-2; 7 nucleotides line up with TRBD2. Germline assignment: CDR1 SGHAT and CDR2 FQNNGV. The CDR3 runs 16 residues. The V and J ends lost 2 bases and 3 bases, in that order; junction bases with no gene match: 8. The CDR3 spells CASSLMGGGETDTQYF. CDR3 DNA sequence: TGTGCCAGCAGCTTAATGGGCGGGGGAGAGACAGATACGCAGTATTTT.

The CDR3 DNA sequence: TGCGCCAGCAGCTTGCGTTTCCCCTCCGGGGAGACCCAGTACTTC. Its translation is CASSLRFPSGETQYF. The chain links TRBV5-1 to TRBJ2-5; no clear D gene. With 1 base removed from V and 5 bases from J, the gap between germline ends came to 15 bases. The germline V gene has CDR1 SGHRS and CDR2 YFSETQ. CDR3 length: 15 amino acids.

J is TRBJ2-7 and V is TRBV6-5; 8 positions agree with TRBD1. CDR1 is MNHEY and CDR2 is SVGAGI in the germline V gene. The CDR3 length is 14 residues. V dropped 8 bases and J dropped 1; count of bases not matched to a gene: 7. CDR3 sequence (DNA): TGTGCCAGCGCGCGGGACAGGCTTTCCTACGAGCAGTACGTC. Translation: CASARDRLSYEQYV.

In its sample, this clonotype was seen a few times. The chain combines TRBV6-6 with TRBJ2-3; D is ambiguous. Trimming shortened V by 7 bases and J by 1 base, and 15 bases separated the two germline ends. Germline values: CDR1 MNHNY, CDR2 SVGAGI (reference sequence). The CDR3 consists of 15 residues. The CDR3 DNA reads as TGTGCCAGCACCCTAACGGGCCGGGGCACAGATACGCAGTATTTT. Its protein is CASTLTGRGTDTQYF.

As DNA, the CDR3 is TGTGCCAGCAGCTTATCCCCAGGGCCTGGAAACACCATATATTTT. Translating gives CASSLSPGPGNTIYF. The V gene is TRBV7-3, the J gene TRBJ1-3; perhaps TRBD1 as D (5 bases). The V and J ends lost 2 bases and 2 bases respectively, with 10 bases between them. Per germline, CDR1 SGHTA and CDR2 FQGTGA. CDR3 length: 15 amino acids.

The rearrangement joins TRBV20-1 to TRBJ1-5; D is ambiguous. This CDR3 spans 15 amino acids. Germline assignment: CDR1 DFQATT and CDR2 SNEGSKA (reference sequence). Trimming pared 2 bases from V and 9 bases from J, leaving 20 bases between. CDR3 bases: TGCAGTGCTAGACCGGCCTTGGACCTCTGGGGGCCCCAGCATTTT. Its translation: CSARPALDLWGPQHF.

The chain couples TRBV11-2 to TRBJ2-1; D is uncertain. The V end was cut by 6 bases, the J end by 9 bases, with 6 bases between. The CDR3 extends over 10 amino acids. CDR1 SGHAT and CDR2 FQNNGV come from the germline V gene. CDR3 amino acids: CASRRTEQFF. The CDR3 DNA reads TGTGCCAGCAGGCGGACTGAGCAGTTCTTC.

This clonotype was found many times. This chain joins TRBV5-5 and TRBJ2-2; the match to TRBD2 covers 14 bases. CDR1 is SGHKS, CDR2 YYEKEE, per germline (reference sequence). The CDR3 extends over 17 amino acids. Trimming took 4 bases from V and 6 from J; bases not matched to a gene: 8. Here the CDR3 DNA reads TGTGCCAGCAGCCAGCGACTAGCGGGGGGGTCCCCCGGGGAGCTGTTTTTT. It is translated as CASSQRLAGGSPGELFF.

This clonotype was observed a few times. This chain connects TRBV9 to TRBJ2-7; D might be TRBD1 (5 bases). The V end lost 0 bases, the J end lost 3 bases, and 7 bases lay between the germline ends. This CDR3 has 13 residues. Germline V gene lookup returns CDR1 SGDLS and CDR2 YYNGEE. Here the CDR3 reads CASSVDRIYEQYV. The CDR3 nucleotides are TGTGCCAGCAGCGTAGACAGGATCTACGAGCAGTACGTC.

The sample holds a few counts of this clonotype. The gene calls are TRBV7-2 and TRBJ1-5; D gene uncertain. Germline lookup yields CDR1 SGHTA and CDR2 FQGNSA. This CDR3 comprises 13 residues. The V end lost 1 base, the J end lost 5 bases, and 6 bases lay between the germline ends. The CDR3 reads CASSLVRDQPQHF. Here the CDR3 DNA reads TGTGCCAGCAGCTTAGTGCGAGATCAGCCCCAGCATTTT.

CDR3 sequence (DNA): TGTGCCAGCAGGCGAGCAGGGTCACAGCCCCAGCATTTT. Translation: CASRRAGSQPQHF. The rearrangement joins TRBV12-3 or TRBV12-4 to TRBJ1-5, with D possibly being TRBD1 (5 bases). CDR3 size: 13 residues. The V and J ends lost 6 bases and 7 bases respectively, with 13 bases between them.

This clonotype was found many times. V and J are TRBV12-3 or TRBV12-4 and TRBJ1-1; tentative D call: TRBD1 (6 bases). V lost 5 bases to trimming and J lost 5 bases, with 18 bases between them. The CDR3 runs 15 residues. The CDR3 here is CASSSARGLRTEAFF. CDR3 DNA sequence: TGTGCCAGCAGTAGCGCGAGGGGGTTAAGGACTGAAGCTTTCTTT.

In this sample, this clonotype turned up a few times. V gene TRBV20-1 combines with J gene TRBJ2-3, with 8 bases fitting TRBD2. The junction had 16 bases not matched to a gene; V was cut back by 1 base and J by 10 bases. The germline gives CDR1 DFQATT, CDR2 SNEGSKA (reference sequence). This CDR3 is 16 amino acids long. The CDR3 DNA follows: TGCAGTGCTAGAGGGGGAGCGGGGGACTCTCATTCGGCGCAGTATTTT. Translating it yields CSARGGAGDSHSAQYF.

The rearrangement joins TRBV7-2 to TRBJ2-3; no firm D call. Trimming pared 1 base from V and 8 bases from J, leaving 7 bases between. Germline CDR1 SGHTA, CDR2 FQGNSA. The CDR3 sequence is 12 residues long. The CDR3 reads CASSLEFGTQYF. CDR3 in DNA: TGTGCCAGCAGCTTAGAGTTCGGTACGCAGTATTTT.

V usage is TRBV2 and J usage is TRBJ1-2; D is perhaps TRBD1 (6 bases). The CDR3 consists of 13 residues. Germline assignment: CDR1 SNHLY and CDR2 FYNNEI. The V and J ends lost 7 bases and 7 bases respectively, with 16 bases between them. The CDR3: CASTLRGTSGYTF. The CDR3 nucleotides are TGTGCCAGCACCCTAAGGGGGACGAGTGGCTACACCTTC.

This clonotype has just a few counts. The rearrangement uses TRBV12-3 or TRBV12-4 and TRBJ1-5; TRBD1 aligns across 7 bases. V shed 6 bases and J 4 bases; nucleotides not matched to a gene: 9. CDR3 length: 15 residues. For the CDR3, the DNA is TGTGCCAGCAGCCAATTGGACAGGAGGAATCAGCCCCAGCATTTT. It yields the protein CASSQLDRRNQPQHF.

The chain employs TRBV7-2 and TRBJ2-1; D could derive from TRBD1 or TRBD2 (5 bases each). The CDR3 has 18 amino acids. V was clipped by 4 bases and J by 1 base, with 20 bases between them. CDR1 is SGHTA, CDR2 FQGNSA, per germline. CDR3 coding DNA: TGTGCCAGCAGCTCGGGACCCGCGAACCACCGTTCCTACAATGAGCAGTTCTTC. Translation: CASSSGPANHRSYNEQFF. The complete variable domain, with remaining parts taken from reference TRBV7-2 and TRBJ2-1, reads GAGVSQSPSNKVTEKGKDVELRCDPISGHTALYWYRQSLGQGLEFLIYFQGNSAPDKSGLPSDRFSAERTGGSVSTLTIQRTQQEDSAVYLCASSSGPANHRSYNEQFFGPGTRLTVL.

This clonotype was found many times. The CDR3: CASSFRQGNSPLHF. CDR3 coding DNA: TGTGCCAGCAGCTTCCGACAGGGGAATTCACCCCTCCACTTT. This sequence joins TRBV7-2 and TRBJ1-6; TRBD1 matches 8 bases. The CDR3 totals 14 residues. Germline CDR1 SGHTA, CDR2 FQGNSA. V was clipped by 3 bases and J by 7 bases; unmatched bases: 2.

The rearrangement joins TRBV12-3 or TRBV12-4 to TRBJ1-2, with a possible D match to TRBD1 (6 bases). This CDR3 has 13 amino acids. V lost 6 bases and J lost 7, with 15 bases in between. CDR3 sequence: CASRSGQRGGYTF. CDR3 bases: TGTGCCAGCAGATCCGGACAGCGAGGTGGCTACACCTTC.

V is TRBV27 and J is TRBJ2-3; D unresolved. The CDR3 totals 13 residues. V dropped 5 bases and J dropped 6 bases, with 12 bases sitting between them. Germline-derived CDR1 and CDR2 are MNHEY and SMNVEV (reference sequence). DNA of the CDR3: TGTGCCAGCAGTAGTTGGGGATGGGATACGCAGTATTTT. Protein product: CASSSWGWDTQYF.